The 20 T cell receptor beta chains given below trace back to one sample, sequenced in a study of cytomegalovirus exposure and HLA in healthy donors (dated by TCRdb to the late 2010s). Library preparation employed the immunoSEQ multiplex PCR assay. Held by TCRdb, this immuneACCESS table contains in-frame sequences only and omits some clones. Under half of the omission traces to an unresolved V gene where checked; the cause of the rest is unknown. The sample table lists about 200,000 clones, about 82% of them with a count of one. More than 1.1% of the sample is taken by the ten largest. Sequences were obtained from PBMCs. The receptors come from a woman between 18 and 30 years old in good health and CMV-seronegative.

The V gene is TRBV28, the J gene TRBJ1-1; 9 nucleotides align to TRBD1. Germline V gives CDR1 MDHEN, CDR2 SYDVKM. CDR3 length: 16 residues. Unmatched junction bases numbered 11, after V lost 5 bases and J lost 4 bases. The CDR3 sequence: CASSTDRGPPTTEAFF. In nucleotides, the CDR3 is TGTGCCAGCAGTACGGACAGGGGCCCCCCTACCACTGAAGCTTTCTTT.

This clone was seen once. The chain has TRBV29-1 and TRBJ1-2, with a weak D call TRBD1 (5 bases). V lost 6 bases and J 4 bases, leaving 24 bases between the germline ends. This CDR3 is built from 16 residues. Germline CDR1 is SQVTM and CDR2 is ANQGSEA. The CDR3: CSVNPVPQTGFYGYTF. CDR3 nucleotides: TGCAGCGTCAATCCAGTACCACAAACAGGTTTCTATGGCTACACCTTC.

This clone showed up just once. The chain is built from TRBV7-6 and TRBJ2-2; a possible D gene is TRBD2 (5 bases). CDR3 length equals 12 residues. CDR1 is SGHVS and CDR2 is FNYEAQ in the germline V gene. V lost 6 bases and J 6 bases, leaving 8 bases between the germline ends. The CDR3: CASSKEAGELFF. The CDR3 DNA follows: TGTGCCAGCAGTAAGGAGGCCGGGGAGCTGTTTTTT.

The CDR3 region has the DNA TGTGCCAGCAGCCCGTACAATGAGCAGTTCTTC. It codes for CASSPYNEQFF. The V call is TRBV7-2, the J call TRBJ2-1, with D unresolved. Germline V lookup: CDR1 SGHTA, CDR2 FQGNSA. The CDR3 runs 11 residues. Trimming took 5 bases from V and 4 from J, leaving 3 bases between them.

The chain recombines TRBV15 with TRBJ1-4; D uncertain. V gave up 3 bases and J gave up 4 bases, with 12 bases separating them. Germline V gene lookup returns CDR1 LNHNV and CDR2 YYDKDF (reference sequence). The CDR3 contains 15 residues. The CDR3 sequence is CATSSDGRGNEKLFF. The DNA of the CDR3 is TGTGCCACCAGCAGTGACGGGCGGGGTAATGAAAAACTGTTTTTT.

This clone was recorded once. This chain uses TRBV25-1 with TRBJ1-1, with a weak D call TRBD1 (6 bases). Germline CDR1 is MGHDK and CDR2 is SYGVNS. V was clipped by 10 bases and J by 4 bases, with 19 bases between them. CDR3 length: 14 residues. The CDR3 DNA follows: TGTGCCACCGATACAGGGCTCCGAGGCACTGAAGCTTTCTTT. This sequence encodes CATDTGLRGTEAFF.

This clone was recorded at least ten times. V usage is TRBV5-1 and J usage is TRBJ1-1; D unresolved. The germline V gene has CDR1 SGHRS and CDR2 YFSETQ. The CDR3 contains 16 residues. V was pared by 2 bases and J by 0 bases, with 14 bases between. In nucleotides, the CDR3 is TGCGCCAGCAGCTTTGGCCCCTCCAATATGAACACTGAAGCTTTCTTT. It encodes CASSFGPSNMNTEAFF.

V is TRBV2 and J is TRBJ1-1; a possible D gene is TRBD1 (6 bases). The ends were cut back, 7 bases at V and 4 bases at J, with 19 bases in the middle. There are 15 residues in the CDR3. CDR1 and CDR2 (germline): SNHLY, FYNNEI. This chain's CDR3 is CASINGGRRSTEAFF. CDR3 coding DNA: TGTGCCAGCATCAACGGGGGGCGGCGTAGCACTGAAGCTTTCTTT.

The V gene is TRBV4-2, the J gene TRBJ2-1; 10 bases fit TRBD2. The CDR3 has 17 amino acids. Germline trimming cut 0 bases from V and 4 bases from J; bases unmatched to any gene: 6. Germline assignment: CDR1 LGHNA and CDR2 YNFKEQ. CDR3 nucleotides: TGTGCCAGCAGCCAAGAGCTGCTAGCGGGAGCATACAATGAGCAGTTCTTC. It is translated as CASSQELLAGAYNEQFF.

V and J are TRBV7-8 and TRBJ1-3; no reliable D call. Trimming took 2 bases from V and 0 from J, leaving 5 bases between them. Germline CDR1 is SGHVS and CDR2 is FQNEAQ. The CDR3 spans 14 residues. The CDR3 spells CASSLYRSGNTIYF. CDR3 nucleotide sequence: TGTGCCAGCAGCTTATATCGCTCTGGAAACACCATATATTTT.

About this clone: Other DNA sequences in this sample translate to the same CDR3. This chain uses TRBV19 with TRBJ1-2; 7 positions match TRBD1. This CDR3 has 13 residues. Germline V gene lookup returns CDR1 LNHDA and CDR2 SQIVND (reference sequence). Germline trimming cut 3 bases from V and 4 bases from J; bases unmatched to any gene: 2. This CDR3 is CASSIGTVYGYTF. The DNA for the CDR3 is TGTGCCAGTAGTATCGGGACAGTCTATGGCTACACCTTC. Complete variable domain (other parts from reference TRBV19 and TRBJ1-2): DGGITQSPKYLFRKEGQNVTLSCEQNLNHDAMYWYRQDPGQGLRLIYYSQIVNDFQKGDIAEGYSVSREKKESFPLTVTSAQKNPTAFYLCASSIGTVYGYTFGSGTRLTVV.

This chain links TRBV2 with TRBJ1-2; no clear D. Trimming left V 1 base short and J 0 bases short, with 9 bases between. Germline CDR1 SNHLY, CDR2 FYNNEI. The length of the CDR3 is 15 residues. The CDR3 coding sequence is TGTGCCAGCAGTGAAGATGGAGGATCTAACTATGGCTACACCTTC. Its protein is CASSEDGGSNYGYTF.

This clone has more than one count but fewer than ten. DNA of the CDR3: TGTGCCAGCAGCCCCGGGGAAGCGGGGGGACCTGAAGAGACCCAGTACTTC. This sequence encodes CASSPGEAGGPEETQYF. The rearrangement joins TRBV5-4 to TRBJ2-5; 9 bases match TRBD2. This CDR3 is built from 17 residues. V dropped 4 bases and J dropped 3; count of bases not matched to a gene: 13. Germline CDR1 is SGHNT and CDR2 is YYREEE (reference sequence).

CDR3 sequence: CASSLTGGPTYKAFF. The DNA for the CDR3 is TGTGCCAGTAGTCTAACAGGGGGCCCGACCTACAAAGCTTTCTTT. The V call is TRBV19, the J call TRBJ1-1; 9 bases line up with TRBD1. This CDR3 region has 15 residues. V lost 5 bases, J lost 9 bases, and 13 bases stayed unmatched. Germline lookup yields CDR1 LNHDA and CDR2 SQIVND (reference sequence).

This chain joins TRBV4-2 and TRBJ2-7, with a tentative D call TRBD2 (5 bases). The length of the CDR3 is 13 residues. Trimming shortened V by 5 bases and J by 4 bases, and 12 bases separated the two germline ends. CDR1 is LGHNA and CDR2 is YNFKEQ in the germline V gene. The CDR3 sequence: CASSYQPGYEQYF. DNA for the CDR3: TGTGCCAGCAGCTATCAGCCGGGGTACGAGCAGTACTTC.

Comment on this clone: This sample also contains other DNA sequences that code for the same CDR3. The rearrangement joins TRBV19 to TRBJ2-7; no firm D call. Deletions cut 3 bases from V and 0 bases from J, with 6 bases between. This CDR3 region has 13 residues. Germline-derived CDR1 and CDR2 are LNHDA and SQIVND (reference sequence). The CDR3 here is CASSMGPSYEQYF. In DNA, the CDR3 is TGTGCCAGTAGTATGGGCCCCTCCTACGAGCAGTACTTC.

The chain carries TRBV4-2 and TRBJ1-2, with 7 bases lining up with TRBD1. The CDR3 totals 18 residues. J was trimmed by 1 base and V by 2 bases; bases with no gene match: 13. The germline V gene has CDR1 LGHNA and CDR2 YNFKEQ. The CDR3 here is CASSQPSGGGKGNYGYTF. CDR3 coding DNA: TGTGCCAGCAGCCAACCCTCGGGAGGGGGCAAGGGTAACTATGGCTACACCTTC.

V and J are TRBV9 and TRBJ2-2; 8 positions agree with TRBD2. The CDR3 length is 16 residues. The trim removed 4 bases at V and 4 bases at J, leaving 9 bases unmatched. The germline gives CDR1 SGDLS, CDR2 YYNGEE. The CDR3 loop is CASSPAPSGRTGELFF. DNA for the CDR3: TGTGCCAGCAGCCCAGCCCCTAGCGGGCGCACCGGGGAGCTGTTTTTT.

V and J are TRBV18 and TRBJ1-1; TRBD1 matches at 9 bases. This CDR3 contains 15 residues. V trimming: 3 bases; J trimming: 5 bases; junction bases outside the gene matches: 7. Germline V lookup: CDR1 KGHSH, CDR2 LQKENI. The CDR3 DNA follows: TGTGCCAGCTCACCGCGACAGGGGGAAGGAACTGAAGCTTTCTTT. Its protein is CASSPRQGEGTEAFF.

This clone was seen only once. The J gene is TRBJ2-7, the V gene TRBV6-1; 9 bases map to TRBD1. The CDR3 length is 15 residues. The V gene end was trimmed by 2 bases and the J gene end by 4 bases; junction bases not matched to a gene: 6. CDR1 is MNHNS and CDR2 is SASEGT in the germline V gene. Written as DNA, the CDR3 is TGTGCCAGCAGTGAACCAACAGGGGGCCAGTACGAGCAGTACTTC. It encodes CASSEPTGGQYEQYF.